This is a list of T cell receptor beta chains from one sample in a study of T cell repertoires in cytomegalovirus infection. TCRdb redid the calling of the reads with MiXCR, one entry per CDR3 protein. Of roughly 990,000 distinct CDR3 sequences detected, under 40% appear once; the ten largest clones hold 13%. Their antigen targets remain unknown. This specimen was cultured CD8+ T cells from PBMCs, taken from culture after CMV antigen stimulation. The receptor source for this set is a human donor in good health (CMV status not recorded). Some clones in this sample may be carry-over from other donors' samples. Each CDR3 is given with its conserved first and last residue. Fields, in order: D gene, J gene, V gene, CDR3 protein. The D gene is left open where the match is weak.

d_gene: -
j_gene: TRBJ1-1
v_gene: TRBV15
CDR3aa: CATSREFQVLGMNTEAFF

d_gene: -
j_gene: TRBJ2-1
v_gene: TRBV6-5
CDR3aa: CASSFSNPLASSYNEQFF

d_gene: TRBD2
j_gene: TRBJ2-3
v_gene: TRBV20-1
CDR3aa: CSARDRSSGDTQYF

d_gene: TRBD2
j_gene: TRBJ2-3
v_gene: TRBV10-3
CDR3aa: CAISESIYLADTDTQYF

d_gene: -
j_gene: TRBJ2-7
v_gene: TRBV7-9
CDR3aa: CASSLSRYEQYF

d_gene: TRBD1
j_gene: TRBJ1-1
v_gene: TRBV7-9
CDR3aa: CASSGGDRANTEAFF

d_gene: -
j_gene: TRBJ2-7
v_gene: TRBV7-8
CDR3aa: CASSNRPRTAIYEQYF

d_gene: -
j_gene: TRBJ1-5
v_gene: TRBV6-6
CDR3aa: CASSSSSKGGNQPQHF

d_gene: -
j_gene: TRBJ2-1
v_gene: TRBV24-1
CDR3aa: CATSDFRTANNEQFF

d_gene: -
j_gene: TRBJ2-7
v_gene: TRBV7-2
CDR3aa: CASSLELHRSYEQYF

d_gene: TRBD2
j_gene: TRBJ2-2
v_gene: TRBV19
CDR3aa: CASSILAGNTGELFF

d_gene: -
j_gene: TRBJ1-2
v_gene: TRBV10-3
CDR3aa: CAIGESLRGPASGYTF

d_gene: -
j_gene: TRBJ1-1
v_gene: TRBV6-1
CDR3aa: CASSSTILRRALTNTEAFF

d_gene: TRBD1
j_gene: TRBJ1-2
v_gene: TRBV7-8
CDR3aa: CASSFGQVPFYGYTF

d_gene: -
j_gene: TRBJ2-5
v_gene: TRBV24-1
CDR3aa: CATSDISGLRETQYF

d_gene: -
j_gene: TRBJ1-2
v_gene: TRBV7-4
CDR3aa: CASSSQGQSPGYTF

d_gene: -
j_gene: TRBJ2-5
v_gene: TRBV7-3
CDR3aa: CASSSETQETQYF

d_gene: -
j_gene: TRBJ2-1
v_gene: TRBV19
CDR3aa: CASTPPATRNYNEQFF

d_gene: TRBD1
j_gene: TRBJ1-2
v_gene: TRBV7-8
CDR3aa: CASSLGGTGIYGYTF

d_gene: -
j_gene: TRBJ1-1
v_gene: TRBV10-2
CDR3aa: CASSDMGYTEAFF

d_gene: TRBD1
j_gene: TRBJ2-3
v_gene: TRBV7-9
CDR3aa: CASSSDPGQGIWPNTDTQYF

d_gene: TRBD2
j_gene: TRBJ2-1
v_gene: TRBV12-3/TRBV12-4
CDR3aa: CASSLTSGGKNEQFF

d_gene: -
j_gene: TRBJ2-1
v_gene: TRBV20-1
CDR3aa: CSASLPEQFF

d_gene: -
j_gene: TRBJ2-1
v_gene: TRBV4-1
CDR3aa: CASSLSPSGNEQFF

d_gene: TRBD1
j_gene: TRBJ1-2
v_gene: TRBV27
CDR3aa: CASSSFSGQANYGYTF

d_gene: -
j_gene: TRBJ1-1
v_gene: TRBV28
CDR3aa: CASSLEGKSTEAFF

d_gene: -
j_gene: TRBJ1-1
v_gene: TRBV5-1
CDR3aa: CASSLVGVSEAFF

d_gene: TRBD1
j_gene: TRBJ2-1
v_gene: TRBV6-1
CDR3aa: CAIHQDRGLTYNEQFF